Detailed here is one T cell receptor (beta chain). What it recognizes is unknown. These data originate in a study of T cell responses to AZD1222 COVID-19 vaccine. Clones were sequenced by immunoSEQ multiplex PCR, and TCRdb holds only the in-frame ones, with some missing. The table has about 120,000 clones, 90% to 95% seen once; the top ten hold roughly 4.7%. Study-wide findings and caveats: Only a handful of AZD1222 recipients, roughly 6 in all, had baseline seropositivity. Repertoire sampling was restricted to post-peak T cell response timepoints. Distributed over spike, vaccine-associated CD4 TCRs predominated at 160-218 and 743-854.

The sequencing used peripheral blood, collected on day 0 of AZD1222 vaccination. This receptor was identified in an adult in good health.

The CDR3 loop reads CASTISQGALEKLFF. The DNA of the CDR3 is TGTGCCAGCACCATCTCACAGGGGGCGCTTGAAAAACTGTTTTTT. The chain uses TRBV6-5 and TRBJ1-4, with 9 bases fitting TRBD1. CDR3 size: 15 residues. J was trimmed by 7 bases and V by 7 bases; bases with no gene match: 10. Germline CDR1 reads MNHEY; CDR2 reads SVGAGI.